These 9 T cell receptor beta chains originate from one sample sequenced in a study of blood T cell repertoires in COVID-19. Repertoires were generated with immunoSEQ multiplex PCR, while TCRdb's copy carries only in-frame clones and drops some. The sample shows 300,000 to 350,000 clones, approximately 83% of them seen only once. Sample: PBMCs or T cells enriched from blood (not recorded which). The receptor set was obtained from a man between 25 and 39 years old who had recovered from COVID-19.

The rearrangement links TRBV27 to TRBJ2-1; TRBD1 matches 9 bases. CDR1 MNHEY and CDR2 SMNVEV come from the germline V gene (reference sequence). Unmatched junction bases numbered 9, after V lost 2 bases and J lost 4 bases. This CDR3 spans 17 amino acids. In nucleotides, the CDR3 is TGTGCCAGCAGTTTAATGCCGGGGACAGGGACTTACAATGAGCAGTTCTTC. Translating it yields CASSLMPGTGTYNEQFF.

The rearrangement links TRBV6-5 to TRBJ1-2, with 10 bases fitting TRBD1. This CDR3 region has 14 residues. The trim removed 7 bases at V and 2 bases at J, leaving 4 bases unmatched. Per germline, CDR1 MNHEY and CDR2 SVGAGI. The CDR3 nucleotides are TGTGCCAGCAAAGGGACAGGGGAAAACTATGGCTACACCTTC. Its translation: CASKGTGENYGYTF.

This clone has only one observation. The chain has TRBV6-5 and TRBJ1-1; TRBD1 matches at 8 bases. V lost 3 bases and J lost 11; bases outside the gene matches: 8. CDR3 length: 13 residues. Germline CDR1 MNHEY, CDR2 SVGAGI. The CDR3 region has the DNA TGTGCCAGCAGTTATTCAGGGGGCTCGGGGGCTTTCTTT. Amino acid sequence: CASSYSGGSGAFF.

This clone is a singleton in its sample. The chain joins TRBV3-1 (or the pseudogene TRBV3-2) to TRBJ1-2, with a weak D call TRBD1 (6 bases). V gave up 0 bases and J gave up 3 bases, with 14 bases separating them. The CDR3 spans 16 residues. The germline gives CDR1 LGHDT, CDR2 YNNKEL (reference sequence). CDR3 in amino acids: CASSQEWQGSDYGYTF. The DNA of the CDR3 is TGTGCCAGCAGCCAAGAGTGGCAGGGGAGTGACTATGGCTACACCTTC.

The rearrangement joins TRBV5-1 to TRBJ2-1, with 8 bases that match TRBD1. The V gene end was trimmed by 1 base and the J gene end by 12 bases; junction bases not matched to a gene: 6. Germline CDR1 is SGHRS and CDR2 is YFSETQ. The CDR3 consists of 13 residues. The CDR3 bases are TGCGCCAGCAGCTTGCCTACCGGGACAGGGCAGTTCTTC. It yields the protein CASSLPTGTGQFF. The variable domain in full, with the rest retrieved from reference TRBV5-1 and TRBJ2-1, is KAGVTQTPRYLIKTRGQQVTLSCSPISGHRSVSWYQQTPGQGLQFLFEYFSETQRNKGNFPGRFSGRQFSNSRSEMNVSTLELGDSALYLCASSLPTGTGQFFGPGTRLTVL.

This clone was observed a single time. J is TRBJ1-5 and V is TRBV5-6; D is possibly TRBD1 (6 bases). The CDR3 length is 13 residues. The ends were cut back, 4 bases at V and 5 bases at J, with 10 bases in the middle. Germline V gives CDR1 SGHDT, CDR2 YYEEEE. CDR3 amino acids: CASSQGGHQPQHF. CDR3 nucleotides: TGTGCCAGCAGCCAAGGGGGTCATCAGCCCCAGCATTTT.

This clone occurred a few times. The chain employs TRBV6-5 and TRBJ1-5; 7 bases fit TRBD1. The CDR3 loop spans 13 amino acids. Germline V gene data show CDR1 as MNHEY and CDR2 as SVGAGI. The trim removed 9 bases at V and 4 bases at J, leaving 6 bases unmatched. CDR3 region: CASNTGANQPQHF. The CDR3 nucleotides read TGTGCCAGTAATACAGGGGCAAATCAGCCCCAGCATTTT.

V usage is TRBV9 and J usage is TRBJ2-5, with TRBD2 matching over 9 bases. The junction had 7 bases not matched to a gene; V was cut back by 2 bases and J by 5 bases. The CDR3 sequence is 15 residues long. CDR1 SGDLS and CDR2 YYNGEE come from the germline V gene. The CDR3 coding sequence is TGTGCCAGCAGCGTGGCGGGGGGGCCGGGTGAGACCCAGTACTTC. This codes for CASSVAGGPGETQYF.

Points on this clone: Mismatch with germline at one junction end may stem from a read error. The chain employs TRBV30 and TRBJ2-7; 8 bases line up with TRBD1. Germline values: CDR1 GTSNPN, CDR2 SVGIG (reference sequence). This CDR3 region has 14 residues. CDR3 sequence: CAWAGQGTGYGQYF. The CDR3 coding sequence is TGTGCCTGGGCAGGACAAGGGACAGGTTACGGGCAGTACTTC.